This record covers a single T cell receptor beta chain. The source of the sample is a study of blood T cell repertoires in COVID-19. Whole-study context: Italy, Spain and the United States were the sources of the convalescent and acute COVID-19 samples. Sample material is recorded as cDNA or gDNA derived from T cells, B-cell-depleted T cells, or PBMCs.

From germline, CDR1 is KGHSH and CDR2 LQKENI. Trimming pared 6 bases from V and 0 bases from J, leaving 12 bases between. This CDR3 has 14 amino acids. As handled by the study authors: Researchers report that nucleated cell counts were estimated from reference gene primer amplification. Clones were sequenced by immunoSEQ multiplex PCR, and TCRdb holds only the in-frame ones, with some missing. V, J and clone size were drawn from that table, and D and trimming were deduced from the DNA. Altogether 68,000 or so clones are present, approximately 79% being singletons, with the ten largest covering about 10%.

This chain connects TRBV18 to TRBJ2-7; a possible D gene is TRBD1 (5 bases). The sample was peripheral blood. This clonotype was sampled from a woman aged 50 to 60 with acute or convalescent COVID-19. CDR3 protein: CASSPTASSYEQYF. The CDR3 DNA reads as TGTGCCAGCTCCCCGACAGCCAGCTCCTACGAGCAGTACTTC.